This T cell receptor (beta chain) emerged from a study of neurological immune-mediated disorders. The making of cDNA relied on 5'RACE with 10-nucleotide random UMIs. TCRdb re-derived calls from the 5' RACE reads in MiXCR, one entry per CDR3 protein. The profile shows fewer than 60,000 distinct CDR3 sequences, 10% to 13% of them singletons. The starting material, 2 million PBMCs stored at -80 C, gave rise to the unsorted libraries. Study outcomes and limitations: HTLV-1-associated myelopathy had the most TCR clonal expansion, and multiple sclerosis had the least, less than healthy controls.

The CDR3 runs to 16 residues. Germline values: CDR1 DFQATT, CDR2 SNEGSKA (reference sequence). V was pared by 2 bases and J by 4 bases, with 5 bases of the junction left unmatched. On this clonotype: Its antigen is undetermined.

Input material: PBMCs. The chain carries TRBV20-1 and TRBJ2-1, with 13 bases matching TRBD2. The receptor comes from a man in his 70s with HTLV-1-associated myelopathy (HAM/TSP). CDR3 region: CSARMGLAGNYNEQFF. CDR3 coding DNA: TGCAGTGCTAGAATGGGACTAGCGGGGAATTACAATGAGCAGTTCTTC.